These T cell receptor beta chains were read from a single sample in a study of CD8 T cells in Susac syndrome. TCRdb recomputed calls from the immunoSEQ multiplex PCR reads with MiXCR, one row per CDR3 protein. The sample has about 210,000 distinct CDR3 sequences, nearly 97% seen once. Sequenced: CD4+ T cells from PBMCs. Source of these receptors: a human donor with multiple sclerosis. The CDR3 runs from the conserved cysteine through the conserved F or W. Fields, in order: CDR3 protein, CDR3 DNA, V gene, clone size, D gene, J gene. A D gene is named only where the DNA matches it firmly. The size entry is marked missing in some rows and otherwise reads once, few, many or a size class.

cdr3_aa: CASSLLTGGEQYF; cdr3_nt: TGTGCCAGCAGCTTACTGACAGGGGGTGAGCAGTACTTC; v_call: TRBV7-3; clone_size: .; d_call: TRBD1; j_call: TRBJ2-7
cdr3_aa: CSGRADPYEQYF; cdr3_nt: TGCAGTGGAAGGGCAGATCCCTACGAGCAGTACTTC; v_call: TRBV20-1; clone_size: .; d_call: .; j_call: TRBJ2-7
cdr3_aa: CASSSTLNTEAFF; cdr3_nt: TGTGCCAGCAGCTCGACATTGAACACTGAAGCTTTCTTT; v_call: TRBV7-2; clone_size: .; d_call: .; j_call: TRBJ1-1
cdr3_aa: CASSENQREGPDTQYF; cdr3_nt: TGTGCCAGCAGTGAGAATCAGCGGGAGGGGCCAGATACGCAGTATTTT; v_call: TRBV2; clone_size: .; d_call: TRBD2; j_call: TRBJ2-3
cdr3_aa: CASSQGLGGDEQYF; cdr3_nt: TGTGCCAGCAGCCAAGGCTTGGGGGGTGACGAGCAGTACTTC; v_call: TRBV4-2; clone_size: .; d_call: .; j_call: TRBJ2-7
cdr3_aa: CASSQGQPGELFF; cdr3_nt: TGTGCCAGCAGCCAAGGACAGCCCGGGGAGCTGTTTTTT; v_call: TRBV3-1; clone_size: .; d_call: .; j_call: TRBJ2-2
cdr3_aa: CASSPSYGGTQYF; cdr3_nt: TGTGCCAGCAGCCCGAGCTATGGGGGTACCCAGTACTTC; v_call: TRBV7-2; clone_size: .; d_call: .; j_call: TRBJ2-5
cdr3_aa: CAITSDSRYGYTF; cdr3_nt: TGTGCCATCACCTCAGACAGCCGCTATGGCTACACCTTC; v_call: TRBV10-3; clone_size: .; d_call: .; j_call: TRBJ1-2
cdr3_aa: CASSIRQGGEQFF; cdr3_nt: TGTGCTAGCAGCATCAGACAGGGTGGTGAGCAGTTCTTC; v_call: TRBV7-7; clone_size: .; d_call: TRBD1; j_call: TRBJ2-1
cdr3_aa: CASSKGTGYGYTF; cdr3_nt: TGTGCCAGCAGCAAAGGGACAGGCTATGGCTACACCTTC; v_call: TRBV21-1; clone_size: .; d_call: .; j_call: TRBJ1-2
cdr3_aa: CSAIDRSGANVLTF; cdr3_nt: TGCAGTGCTATTGACAGGTCCGGGGCCAACGTCCTGACTTTC; v_call: TRBV20-1; clone_size: .; d_call: .; j_call: TRBJ2-6
cdr3_aa: CASRPRRLNTEAFF; cdr3_nt: TGTGCCAGCAGACCGCGGCGATTGAACACTGAAGCTTTCTTT; v_call: TRBV12-3/TRBV12-4; clone_size: .; d_call: .; j_call: TRBJ1-1
cdr3_aa: CSVGQGINEQYF; cdr3_nt: TGCAGCGTAGGACAGGGAATAAACGAGCAGTACTTC; v_call: TRBV29-1; clone_size: .; d_call: TRBD1; j_call: TRBJ2-7
cdr3_aa: CATSRDVGTGGVAEQYF; cdr3_nt: TGTGCCACCAGCAGAGATGTCGGGACAGGGGGGGTCGCCGAGCAGTACTTC; v_call: TRBV15; clone_size: once; d_call: TRBD1; j_call: TRBJ2-7
cdr3_aa: CAWSSNQYYTF; cdr3_nt: TGTGCCTGGAGTTCAAACCAGTACTACACCTTC; v_call: TRBV30; clone_size: .; d_call: .; j_call: TRBJ1-2
cdr3_aa: CASSLDRGMNTEAFF; cdr3_nt: TGTGCCAGCAGCTTAGACAGGGGCATGAACACTGAAGCTTTCTTT; v_call: TRBV7-9; clone_size: .; d_call: TRBD1; j_call: TRBJ1-1
cdr3_aa: CASRKSTGSNTGELFF; cdr3_nt: TGTGCCAGCAGAAAATCGACAGGGTCGAACACCGGGGAGCTGTTTTTT; v_call: TRBV9; clone_size: .; d_call: TRBD1; j_call: TRBJ2-2
cdr3_aa: CASNAIGAGTQYF; cdr3_nt: TGTGCCAGCAATGCCATCGGCGCCGGTACGCAGTATTTT; v_call: TRBV2; clone_size: .; d_call: .; j_call: TRBJ2-3
cdr3_aa: CASSPRDRDNEQFF; cdr3_nt: TGTGCCAGCAGCCCACGGGACAGAGACAATGAGCAGTTCTTC; v_call: TRBV3-1; clone_size: .; d_call: TRBD1; j_call: TRBJ2-1
cdr3_aa: CASSVTGELFF; cdr3_nt: TGTGCCAGCAGCGTCACCGGGGAGCTGTTTTTT; v_call: TRBV7-6; clone_size: .; d_call: .; j_call: TRBJ2-2
cdr3_aa: CSAPGQGGEKLFF; cdr3_nt: TGCAGTGCCCCCGGACAGGGCGGCGAAAAACTGTTTTTT; v_call: TRBV20-1; clone_size: .; d_call: TRBD1; j_call: TRBJ1-4
cdr3_aa: CATSRVSSTDTQYF; cdr3_nt: TGTGCCACCAGCAGAGTTTCGTCGACAGATACGCAGTATTTT; v_call: TRBV15; clone_size: .; d_call: .; j_call: TRBJ2-3
cdr3_aa: CASSQPTRTGEQFF; cdr3_nt: TGCGCCAGCAGCCAACCTACTAGGACAGGCGAGCAGTTCTTC; v_call: TRBV4-1; clone_size: .; d_call: TRBD1; j_call: TRBJ2-1
cdr3_aa: CASSLRLAGIPNEQFF; cdr3_nt: TGTGCCAGCAGCCTAAGACTAGCGGGGATCCCCAATGAGCAGTTCTTC; v_call: TRBV7-3; clone_size: .; d_call: TRBD2; j_call: TRBJ2-1
cdr3_aa: CASSLDVTSYEQYF; cdr3_nt: TGTGCCAGCAGCTTAGATGTCACCTCCTACGAGCAGTACTTC; v_call: TRBV7-8; clone_size: .; d_call: .; j_call: TRBJ2-7
cdr3_aa: CASSDSGEANYGYTF; cdr3_nt: TGTGCCAGCAGTGACTCTGGGGAAGCTAACTATGGCTACACCTTC; v_call: TRBV6-4; clone_size: .; d_call: .; j_call: TRBJ1-2
cdr3_aa: CASSLAPGAETQYF; cdr3_nt: TGTGCCAGCAGCTTGGCCCCGGGCGCAGAGACCCAGTACTTC; v_call: TRBV7-3; clone_size: .; d_call: .; j_call: TRBJ2-5
cdr3_aa: CSAVRGSNTEAFF; cdr3_nt: TGCAGCGCCGTCCGGGGTAGCAACACTGAAGCTTTCTTT; v_call: TRBV29-1; clone_size: .; d_call: .; j_call: TRBJ1-1
cdr3_aa: CSVEVNPRAQYF; cdr3_nt: TGCAGCGTTGAAGTTAACCCCCGGGCCCAGTACTTC; v_call: TRBV29-1; clone_size: .; d_call: .; j_call: TRBJ2-5
cdr3_aa: CASSLGKRGNPSNNEQFF; cdr3_nt: TGTGCCAGCAGCCTCGGGAAAAGGGGTAACCCCTCAAATAATGAGCAGTTCTTC; v_call: TRBV3-1; clone_size: .; d_call: .; j_call: TRBJ2-1
cdr3_aa: CSTQGNYGYTF; cdr3_nt: TGCAGCACACAGGGGAACTATGGCTACACCTTC; v_call: TRBV29-1; clone_size: .; d_call: TRBD1; j_call: TRBJ1-2
cdr3_aa: CATGSGGAANEQFF; cdr3_nt: TGTGCCACCGGAAGCGGGGGGGCCGCCAATGAGCAGTTCTTC; v_call: TRBV24-1; clone_size: .; d_call: TRBD2; j_call: TRBJ2-1
cdr3_aa: CASRRGGDYNEQFF; cdr3_nt: TGTGCCAGCAGAAGAGGCGGGGATTACAATGAGCAGTTCTTC; v_call: TRBV12-3/TRBV12-4; clone_size: once; d_call: .; j_call: TRBJ2-1
cdr3_aa: CSVDPGEVPTDTQYF; cdr3_nt: TGCAGCGTTGATCCCGGGGAGGTCCCCACAGATACGCAGTATTTT; v_call: TRBV29-1; clone_size: .; d_call: .; j_call: TRBJ2-3
cdr3_aa: CASSEDGTWPGELFF; cdr3_nt: TGTGCCAGCAGTGAAGATGGTACGTGGCCCGGGGAGCTGTTTTTT; v_call: TRBV2; clone_size: .; d_call: .; j_call: TRBJ2-2
cdr3_aa: CSAGNYWTGVYEQYF; cdr3_nt: TGCAGTGCTGGAAATTATTGGACAGGGGTCTACGAGCAGTACTTC; v_call: TRBV20-1; clone_size: .; d_call: TRBD1; j_call: TRBJ2-7
cdr3_aa: CAITPGDSYGYTF; cdr3_nt: TGTGCCATCACCCCCGGGGACAGCTATGGCTACACCTTC; v_call: TRBV10-3; clone_size: .; d_call: TRBD1; j_call: TRBJ1-2
cdr3_aa: CASSLGTSGSTEQYF; cdr3_nt: TGTGCCAGCAGCTTAGGAACTAGCGGGAGCACCGAGCAGTACTTC; v_call: TRBV11-2; clone_size: once; d_call: TRBD2; j_call: TRBJ2-7
cdr3_aa: CSARDRLGAGYTF; cdr3_nt: TGCAGTGCTAGAGATCGGTTGGGCGCTGGCTACACCTTC; v_call: TRBV20-1; clone_size: .; d_call: .; j_call: TRBJ1-2
cdr3_aa: CSVEGVTGGEQYF; cdr3_nt: TGCAGCGTTGAAGGGGTGACAGGGGGCGAGCAGTACTTC; v_call: TRBV29-1; clone_size: .; d_call: TRBD1; j_call: TRBJ2-7